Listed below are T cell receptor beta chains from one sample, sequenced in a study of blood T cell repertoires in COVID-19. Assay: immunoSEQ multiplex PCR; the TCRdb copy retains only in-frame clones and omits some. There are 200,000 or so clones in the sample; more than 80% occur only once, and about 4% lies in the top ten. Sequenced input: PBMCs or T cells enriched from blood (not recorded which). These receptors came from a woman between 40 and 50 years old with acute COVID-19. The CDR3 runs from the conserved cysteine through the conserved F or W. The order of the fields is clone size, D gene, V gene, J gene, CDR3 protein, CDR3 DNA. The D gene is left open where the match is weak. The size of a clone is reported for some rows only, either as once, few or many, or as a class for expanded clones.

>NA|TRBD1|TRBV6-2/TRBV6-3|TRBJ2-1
CASSDPSGTGGNNEQFF
TGTGCCAGCAGTGACCCTTCCGGGACAGGGGGGAACAATGAGCAGTTCTTC
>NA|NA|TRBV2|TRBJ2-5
CASQRTQETQYF
TGTGCCAGTCAAAGGACTCAAGAGACCCAGTACTTC
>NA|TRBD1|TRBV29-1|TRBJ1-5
CSVEVSTGGNQPQHF
TGCAGCGTTGAAGTCAGTACAGGGGGCAATCAGCCCCAGCATTTT
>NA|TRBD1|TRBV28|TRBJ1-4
CASSWDRGNEKLFF
TGTGCCAGCAGTTGGGACAGGGGAAATGAAAAACTGTTTTTT
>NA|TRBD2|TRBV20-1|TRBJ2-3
CSASPSGGAYRTDTQYF
TGCAGTGCTAGTCCCAGCGGGGGGGCCTATCGCACAGATACGCAGTATTTT
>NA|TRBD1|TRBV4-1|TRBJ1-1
CASSQLKTGWIGGNTEAFF
TGCGCCAGCAGCCAACTCAAGACAGGGTGGATTGGGGGGAACACTGAAGCTTTCTTT
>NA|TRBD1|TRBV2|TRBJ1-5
CASSVEGAEIINQPQHF
TGTGCCAGCAGTGTTGAGGGGGCGGAGATCATCAATCAGCCCCAGCATTTT
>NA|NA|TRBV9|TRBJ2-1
CASSVGPRDEQFF
TGTGCCAGCAGCGTAGGACCGAGGGATGAGCAGTTCTTC
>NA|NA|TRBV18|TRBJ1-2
CASSPPTETNYGYTF
TGTGCCAGCTCCCCCCCGACAGAGACTAACTATGGCTACACCTTC
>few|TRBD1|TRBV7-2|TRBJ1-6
CASSLARWDRGESPLHF
TGTGCCAGCAGCTTAGCACGCTGGGACAGGGGAGAATCACCCCTCCACTTT
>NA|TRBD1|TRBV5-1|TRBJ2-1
CASSSETGINEQFF
TGCGCCAGCAGCTCCGAGACAGGGATCAATGAGCAGTTCTTC
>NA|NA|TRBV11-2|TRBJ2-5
CASSLGGLETQYF
TGTGCCAGCAGCTTAGGGGGCCTGGAGACCCAGTACTTC
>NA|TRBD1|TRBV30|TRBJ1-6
CAWTRQGASNSPLHF
TGTGCCTGGACTCGGCAGGGGGCGTCTAATTCACCCCTCCACTTT
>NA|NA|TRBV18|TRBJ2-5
CASSPDGGRETQYF
TGTGCCAGCTCACCGGATGGGGGCCGGGAGACCCAGTACTTC
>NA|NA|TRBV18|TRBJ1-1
CASSQTTVNTEAFF
TGTGCCAGCTCTCAGACGACAGTGAACACTGAAGCTTTCTTT
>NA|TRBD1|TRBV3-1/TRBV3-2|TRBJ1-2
CASRQGQGNGYTF
TGTGCCAGCAGACAGGGACAGGGGAATGGCTACACCTTC
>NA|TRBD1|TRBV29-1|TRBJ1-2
CSDSDRGDYGYTF
TGCAGCGACTCGGACAGGGGAGACTATGGCTACACCTTC
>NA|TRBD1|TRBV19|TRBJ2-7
CASSIRQGLWYEQYF
TGTGCCAGTAGTATAAGACAGGGGTTATGGTACGAGCAGTACTTC
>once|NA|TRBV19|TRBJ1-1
CASSSSRIATEAFF
TGTGCCAGTAGTTCCTCCCGCATAGCCACTGAAGCTTTCTTT
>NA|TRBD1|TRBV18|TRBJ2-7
CASSSTGTASYEQYF
TGTGCCAGCTCCTCCACCGGGACAGCTTCCTACGAGCAGTACTTC
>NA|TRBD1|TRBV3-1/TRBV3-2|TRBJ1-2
CASSQLLKDRGRKGDPYGYTF
TGTGCCAGCAGCCAACTTCTTAAAGACAGGGGGCGCAAAGGTGATCCCTATGGCTACACCTTC
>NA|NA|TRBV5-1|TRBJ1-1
CASSLTLTGTEAFF
TGCGCCAGCAGCTTGACCCTCACGGGCACTGAAGCTTTCTTT
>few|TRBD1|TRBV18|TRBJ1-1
CASSITGQVGTEAFF
TGTGCCAGCTCAATTACCGGACAGGTCGGCACTGAAGCTTTCTTT
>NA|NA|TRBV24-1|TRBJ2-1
CATSDSAGGIYNEQFF
TGTGCCACCAGTGATTCCGCAGGGGGGATCTACAATGAGCAGTTCTTC
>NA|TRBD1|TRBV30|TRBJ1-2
CAWSGDRGLNGYTF
TGTGCCTGGAGTGGTGACAGGGGGCTTAATGGCTACACCTTC